A single sample gave rise to the 13 T cell receptor beta chains below, sequenced in a study of blood T cell repertoires in COVID-19. This table comes from immunoSEQ multiplex PCR, and its TCRdb copy is limited to in-frame clones, with some not included. The sample lists about 170,000 clones; 82% were seen once. Sequencing was performed on peripheral blood. The receptor source for this set is a woman aged 65 to 85 with acute or convalescent COVID-19.

This rearrangement joins TRBV12-3 or TRBV12-4 to TRBJ2-1, with TRBD2 identical over 7 bases. With V trimmed by 1 base and J by 15 bases, 9 bases remained unmatched. This CDR3 region has 13 residues. Written as DNA, the CDR3 is TGTGCCAGCAGTTTAGTTAGAGGGACGGGAGGGTTCTTC. Amino acid sequence: CASSLVRGTGGFF.

The chain combines TRBV5-1 with TRBJ1-1, with 10 nucleotides matching TRBD1. Germline-derived CDR1 and CDR2 are SGHRS and YFSETQ. Trimming removed 6 bases from V and 3 bases from J; junction bases left unmatched: 5. The CDR3 runs 14 residues. CDR3 protein: CASTPGTGDTEAFF. CDR3 coding DNA: TGCGCCAGCACCCCAGGGACAGGGGACACTGAAGCTTTCTTT. The full variable domain, its missing parts supplied by reference TRBV5-1 and TRBJ1-1, is KAGVTQTPRYLIKTRGQQVTLSCSPISGHRSVSWYQQTPGQGLQFLFEYFSETQRNKGNFPGRFSGRQFSNSRSEMNVSTLELGDSALYLCASTPGTGDTEAFFGQGTRLTVV.

V gene TRBV30 combines with J gene TRBJ2-5, with D possibly being TRBD1 (6 bases). This CDR3 has 13 amino acids. The V gene's germline CDR1 is GTSNPN and CDR2 SVGIG (reference sequence). The V gene lost 4 bases and the J gene lost 5 bases, with 14 bases spanning the gap. The CDR3 spells CAWNRVRGETQYF. CDR3 bases: TGTGCCTGGAACCGTGTTAGGGGGGAGACCCAGTACTTC.

The chain recombines TRBV5-1 with TRBJ2-3, with 8 bases matching TRBD1. V dropped 7 bases and J dropped 4; count of bases not matched to a gene: 5. CDR1 is SGHRS, CDR2 YFSETQ, per germline. This CDR3 is 13 amino acids long. The CDR3 sequence is CASSGQGADTQYF. As DNA, the CDR3 is TGCGCCAGCTCTGGACAGGGAGCAGATACGCAGTATTTT.

This clone was counted many times. CDR3 in DNA: TGCAGCGTTAGCCGGGAGGGAGTAAGCACCGGGGAGCTGTTTTTT. Translating gives CSVSREGVSTGELFF. The chain recombines TRBV29-1 with TRBJ2-2, with 8 bases identical to TRBD2. Losses at the gene ends were 5 bases for V and 4 bases for J; bases not matched to a gene: 9. This CDR3 spans 15 amino acids. Germline lookup yields CDR1 SQVTM and CDR2 ANQGSEA.

The chain carries TRBV11-2 and TRBJ1-2; 7 bases fit TRBD1. With 4 bases clipped from V and 0 bases from J, the junction kept 11 bases outside the gene matches. Germline V lookup: CDR1 SGHAT, CDR2 FQNNGV. The CDR3 is 17 amino acids. CDR3 nucleotides: TGTGCCAGCAGCTCCCTAAACAGGGGATTCGCTAACTATGGCTACACCTTC. Protein: CASSSLNRGFANYGYTF.

The rearrangement links TRBV14 to TRBJ2-4; TRBD2 agrees at 7 bases. J was trimmed by 7 bases and V by 3 bases; bases with no gene match: 9. The germline V gene has CDR1 SGHDN and CDR2 FVKESK. CDR3 length: 15 residues. The DNA for the CDR3 is TGTGCCAGCAGCCAGGCTGGGACTAAGGAGAACATTCAGTACTTC. Translating gives CASSQAGTKENIQYF.

The V call is TRBV5-1, the J call TRBJ2-3; 15 bases line up with TRBD2. CDR1 SGHRS and CDR2 YFSETQ come from the germline V gene. CDR3 length: 17 amino acids. V dropped 4 bases and J dropped 0; count of bases not matched to a gene: 3. CDR3 DNA sequence: TGCGCCAGCAGCATGGGACTAGCGGGAGGAAGCACAGATACGCAGTATTTT. Translating it yields CASSMGLAGGSTDTQYF.

The rearrangement joins TRBV24-1 to TRBJ2-3, with D possibly TRBD1 on 7 matching bases. Germline V gives CDR1 KGHDR, CDR2 SFDVKD. This CDR3 is 17 amino acids long. Trimming took 0 bases from V and 2 from J, leaving 14 bases between them. The CDR3 coding sequence is TGTGCCACCAGTGATTTGCAGGGGGGACCCCTCACAGATACGCAGTATTTT. Its translation: CATSDLQGGPLTDTQYF.

V usage is TRBV6-6 and J usage is TRBJ2-3; 7 bases match TRBD2. With V trimmed by 6 bases and J by 1 base, 7 bases remained unmatched. The germline V gene has CDR1 MNHNY and CDR2 SVGAGI (reference sequence). CDR3 length: 15 amino acids. CDR3 protein: CASSHITSGTDTQYF. The CDR3 DNA reads TGTGCCAGCAGCCACATTACTAGCGGCACAGATACGCAGTATTTT.

This clone was found once. The chain combines TRBV28 with TRBJ2-3; TRBD2 might be the D (5 bases). This CDR3 contains 15 residues. Germline CDR1 is MDHEN and CDR2 is SYDVKM. V was shortened by 5 bases and J by 6 bases, with 18 bases between the two germline ends. The CDR3 reads CASSPAVGRGDTQYF. CDR3 nucleotide sequence: TGTGCCAGCAGTCCCGCAGTGGGCCGAGGGGATACGCAGTATTTT.

The V and J genes are TRBV27 and TRBJ1-5; a possible D gene is TRBD1 (5 bases). Trimming shortened V by 10 bases and J by 3 bases, and 10 bases separated the two germline ends. Germline V gene lookup returns CDR1 MNHEY and CDR2 SMNVEV (reference sequence). The CDR3 contains 12 residues. The CDR3 loop is CAKDSDNQPQHF. The CDR3 bases are TGTGCCAAAGACAGTGACAATCAGCCCCAGCATTTT.

The chain recombines TRBV7-2 with TRBJ2-7, with 7 bases lining up with TRBD1. This CDR3 has 13 residues. In germline, CDR1 is SGHTA, CDR2 FQGNSA. The J segment lost 6 bases and the V segment lost 5 bases, leaving 7 bases of the junction unmatched. CDR3 in DNA: TGTGCCAGCAGCACCGACAGGGACGGCGAGCAGTACTTC. It encodes CASSTDRDGEQYF.